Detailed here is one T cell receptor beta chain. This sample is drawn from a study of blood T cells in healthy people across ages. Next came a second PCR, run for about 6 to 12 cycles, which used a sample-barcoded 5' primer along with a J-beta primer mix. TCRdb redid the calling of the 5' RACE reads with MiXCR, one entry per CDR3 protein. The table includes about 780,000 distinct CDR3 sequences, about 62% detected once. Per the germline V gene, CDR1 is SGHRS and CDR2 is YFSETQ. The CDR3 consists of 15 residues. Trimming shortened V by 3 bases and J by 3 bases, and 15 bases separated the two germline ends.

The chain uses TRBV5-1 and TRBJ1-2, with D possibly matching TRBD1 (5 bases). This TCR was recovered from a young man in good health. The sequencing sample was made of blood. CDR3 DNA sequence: TGCGCCAGCAGCTCCGGGACGGAACCACACTATGGCTACACCTTC. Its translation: CASSSGTEPHYGYTF.